The 14 T cell receptor beta chains below all came from one sample that was sequenced in a study of cytomegalovirus exposure and HLA in healthy donors. 13 Jbeta primers and 60 Vbeta primers were used for the PCR. The protocol was immunoSEQ multiplex PCR, while the TCRdb copy is restricted to in-frame clones and leaves out a portion. The sample includes 160,000 or so clones, 65% to 90% of them seen just once. The sequencing sample was made of PBMCs. These receptor sequences come from a man aged 50 to 60 in good health and CMV-seropositive.

This chain joins TRBV2 and TRBJ1-1; D not resolved. V lost 4 bases to trimming and J lost 6 bases, with 9 bases between them. Germline-derived CDR1 and CDR2 are SNHLY and FYNNEI. The CDR3 is made up of 12 amino acids. The CDR3 DNA reads TGTGCCAGCAGTGGGCAGGCCGCTGAAGCTTTCTTT. The encoded protein is CASSGQAAEAFF.

V is TRBV21-1 and J is TRBJ2-2; the table's TRBD1 call for D was not verified on the DNA. TRBV21-1 is classified as a pseudogene. The CDR3 is 17 amino acids. The DNA for the CDR3 is TGTGCCAGCAGCAAGTTCTCGACAGGGTTCGAGTCCGGGGAGCTGTTTTTT. Amino acids: CASSKFSTGFESGELFF.

This clone was detected only a few times. The genes are TRBV2 and TRBJ2-2; the match to TRBD1 covers 7 bases. Germline V gives CDR1 SNHLY, CDR2 FYNNEI. The CDR3 is made up of 14 amino acids. Trimming at V came to 9 bases and at J to 4 bases, leaving 8 bases not matched to a gene. CDR3 nucleotides: TGTGCCAGAGGAACAGGGGTTCCCACCGGGGAGCTGTTTTTT. Residues: CARGTGVPTGELFF. Based on the CDR3 plus reference TRBV2 and TRBJ2-2, the full variable domain is EPEVTQTPSHQVTQMGQEVILRCVPISNHLYFYWYRQILGQKVEFLVSFYNNEISEKSEIFDDQFSVERPDGSNFTLKIRSTKLEDSAMYFCARGTGVPTGELFFGEGSRLTVL.

J is TRBJ1-1 and V is TRBV6-1; D is undetermined. Trimming left V 7 bases short and J 4 bases short, with 13 bases between. The V gene's germline CDR1 is MNHNS and CDR2 SASEGT. CDR3 length: 13 amino acids. CDR3 amino acids: CASKARRGTEAFF. In DNA, the CDR3 is TGTGCCAGCAAGGCCCGCCGGGGCACTGAAGCTTTCTTT.

The genes are TRBV4-2 and TRBJ2-2; the match to TRBD2 covers 7 bases. The CDR3 runs 18 residues. The germline CDR1 and CDR2 sequences are LGHNA and YNFKEQ. Losses at the gene ends were 0 bases for V and 2 bases for J; bases not matched to a gene: 9. The chain's CDR3 is CASSQDIRAGLNTGELFF. In DNA, the CDR3 is TGTGCCAGCAGCCAAGATATAAGAGCGGGGCTTAACACCGGGGAGCTGTTTTTT.

The sample holds one count of this clone. This chain uses TRBV5-1 with TRBJ2-7, with a tentative D call TRBD2 (5 bases). The V gene's germline CDR1 is SGHRS and CDR2 YFSETQ. V was clipped by 4 bases and J by 3 bases, with 20 bases between them. This CDR3 is built from 16 residues. CDR3 in DNA: TGCGCCAGCAGCCTCGCTGGAGGAGCCTATGTCTACGAGCAGTACTTC. Its protein is CASSLAGGAYVYEQYF.

The table lists this clone with a few counts. The J gene is TRBJ1-4, the V gene TRBV12-5; maybe TRBD1 (5 bases). The germline CDR1 and CDR2 sequences are LGHNT and FRNRAP. Trimming left V 5 bases short and J 6 bases short, with 13 bases between. The CDR3 is made up of 14 amino acids. CDR3 bases: TGTGCTAGTGGTCTGGGACTGAAAGATGAAAAACTGTTTTTT. Translating it yields CASGLGLKDEKLFF.

This rearrangement joins TRBV6-6 to TRBJ2-5; 7 nucleotides match TRBD1. CDR1 MNHNY and CDR2 SVGAGI come from the germline V gene (reference sequence). The CDR3 is 15 residues long. Unmatched junction bases numbered 13, after V lost 7 bases and J lost 5 bases. CDR3 sequence reads: CASTTRQGVEETQYF. The CDR3 DNA reads TGTGCCAGCACCACCAGGCAGGGGGTCGAGGAGACCCAGTACTTC.

There are a few counts of this clone. J is TRBJ1-2 and V is TRBV5-1; D remains unclear. V dropped 0 bases and J dropped 2 bases, with 5 bases sitting between them. Germline assignment: CDR1 SGHRS and CDR2 YFSETQ. This CDR3 has 13 residues. CDR3 nucleotide sequence: TGCGCCAGCAGCTTGGGTCAAAACTATGGCTACACCTTC. It codes for CASSLGQNYGYTF.

The gene calls are TRBV9 and TRBJ1-2; 9 positions match TRBD1. The CDR3 covers 15 residues. Trimming took 3 bases from V and 4 from J; bases not matched to a gene: 7. Per germline, CDR1 SGDLS and CDR2 YYNGEE. The chain's CDR3 is CASSASGQGTYGYTF. In DNA form, the CDR3 reads TGTGCCAGCAGCGCCAGCGGACAGGGGACCTATGGCTACACCTTC.

The V and J genes are TRBV7-8 and TRBJ1-6; 8 bases agree with TRBD1. Germline V lookup: CDR1 SGHVS, CDR2 FQNEAQ. V lost 2 bases and J lost 6; bases outside the gene matches: 6. The CDR3 runs to 16 residues. CDR3 sequence reads: CASSLNAGGSNSPLHF. The DNA for the CDR3 is TGTGCCAGCAGCTTAAACGCAGGGGGCTCTAATTCACCCCTCCACTTT.

The chain carries TRBV19 and TRBJ1-5; D is perhaps TRBD1 (5 bases). CDR1 and CDR2 (germline): LNHDA, SQIVND (reference sequence). The CDR3 is 16 residues long. V was trimmed by 3 bases and J by 3 bases, leaving 15 bases between them. The CDR3 DNA sequence: TGTGCCAGTAGTATCGGGGCCGGAGGGGACAATCAGCCCCAGCATTTT. Protein sequence: CASSIGAGGDNQPQHF.

This clone was seen only a few times. The rearrangement joins TRBV11-2 to TRBJ2-7; 11 nucleotides match TRBD2. This CDR3 region has 14 residues. V was clipped by 4 bases and J by 3 bases; unmatched bases: 2. CDR1 and CDR2 from the germline V gene are SGHAT and FQNNGV. The CDR3 reads CASSSGLAGYEQYF. The CDR3 DNA reads as TGTGCCAGCAGCTCTGGACTAGCGGGCTACGAGCAGTACTTC.

The chain combines TRBV5-5 with TRBJ2-7; maybe TRBD2 (6 bases). Germline V gene data show CDR1 as SGHKS and CDR2 as YYEKEE (reference sequence). V lost 6 bases and J 6 bases, leaving 19 bases between the germline ends. This CDR3 spans 14 amino acids. The CDR3: CASTRGSGLGEQYV. The CDR3 nucleotides read TGTGCCAGCACCCGGGGGTCGGGGCTGGGCGAGCAGTACGTC.